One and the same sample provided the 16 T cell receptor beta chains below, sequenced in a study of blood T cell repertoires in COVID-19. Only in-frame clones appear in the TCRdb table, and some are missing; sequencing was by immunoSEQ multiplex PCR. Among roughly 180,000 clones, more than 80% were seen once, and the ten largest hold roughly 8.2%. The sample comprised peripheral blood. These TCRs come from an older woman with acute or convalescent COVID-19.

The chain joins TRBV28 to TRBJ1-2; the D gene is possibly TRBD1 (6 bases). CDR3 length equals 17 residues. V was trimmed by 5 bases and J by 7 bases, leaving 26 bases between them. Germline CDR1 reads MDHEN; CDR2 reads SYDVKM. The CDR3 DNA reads TGTGCCAGCAGTACATATCCCCTCCGAAGGGACAAAGGTGGCTACACCTTC. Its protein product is CASSTYPLRRDKGGYTF.

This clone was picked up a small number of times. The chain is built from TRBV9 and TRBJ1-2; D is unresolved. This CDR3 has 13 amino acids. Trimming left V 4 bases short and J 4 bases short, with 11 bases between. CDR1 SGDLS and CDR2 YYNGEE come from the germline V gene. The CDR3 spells CASSKTQLYGYTF. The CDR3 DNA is TGTGCCAGCAGCAAGACACAACTCTATGGCTACACCTTC.

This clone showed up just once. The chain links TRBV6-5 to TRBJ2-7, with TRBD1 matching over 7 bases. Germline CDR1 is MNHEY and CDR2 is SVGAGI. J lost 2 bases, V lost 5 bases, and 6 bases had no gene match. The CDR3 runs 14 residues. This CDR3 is CASSHRDSPYEQYF. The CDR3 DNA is TGTGCCAGCAGTCACCGGGACAGTCCCTACGAGCAGTACTTC.

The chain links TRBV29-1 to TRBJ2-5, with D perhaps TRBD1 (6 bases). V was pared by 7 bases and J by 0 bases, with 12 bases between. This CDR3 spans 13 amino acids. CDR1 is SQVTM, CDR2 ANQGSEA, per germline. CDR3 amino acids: CSGLDSNQETQYF. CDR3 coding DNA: TGCAGCGGCCTGGACAGTAACCAAGAGACCCAGTACTTC.

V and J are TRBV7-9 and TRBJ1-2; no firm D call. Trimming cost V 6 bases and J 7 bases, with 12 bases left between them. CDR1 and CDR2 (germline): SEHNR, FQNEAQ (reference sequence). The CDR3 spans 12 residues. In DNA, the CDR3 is TGTGCCAGCAGTCGCGCCGCAGGTGGCTACACCTTC. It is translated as CASSRAAGGYTF.

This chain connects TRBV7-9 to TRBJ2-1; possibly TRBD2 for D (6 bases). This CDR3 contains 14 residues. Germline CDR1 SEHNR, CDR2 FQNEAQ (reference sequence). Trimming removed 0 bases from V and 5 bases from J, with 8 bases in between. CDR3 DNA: TGTGCCAGCAGCTTAGCGGGAGGCCACAATGAGCAGTTCTTC. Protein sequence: CASSLAGGHNEQFF.

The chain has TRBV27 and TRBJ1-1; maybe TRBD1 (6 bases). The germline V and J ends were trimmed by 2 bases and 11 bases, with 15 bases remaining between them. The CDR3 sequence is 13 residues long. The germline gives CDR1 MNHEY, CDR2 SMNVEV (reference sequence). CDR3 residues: CASSLLGGAKAFF. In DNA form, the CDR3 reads TGTGCCAGCAGTTTACTCGGGGGGGCTAAGGCTTTCTTT.

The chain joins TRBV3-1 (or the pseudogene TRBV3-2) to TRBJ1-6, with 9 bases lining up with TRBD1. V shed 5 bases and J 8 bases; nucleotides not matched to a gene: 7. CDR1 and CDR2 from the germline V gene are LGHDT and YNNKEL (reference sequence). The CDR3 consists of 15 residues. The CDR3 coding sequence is TGTGCCAGCAGCGGGACAGGGATAAAGTATTCACCCCTCCACTTT. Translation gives CASSGTGIKYSPLHF.

The CDR3 here is CASEPREETDTQYF. Here the CDR3 DNA reads TGTGCCAGCGAACCGCGGGAAGAGACAGATACGCAGTATTTT. V is TRBV5-8 and J is TRBJ2-3; TRBD2 is a possible D gene (6 bases). This CDR3 comprises 14 residues. V dropped 7 bases and J dropped 3 bases, with 15 bases sitting between them. The germline CDR1 and CDR2 sequences are SGHTS and YDEGEE.

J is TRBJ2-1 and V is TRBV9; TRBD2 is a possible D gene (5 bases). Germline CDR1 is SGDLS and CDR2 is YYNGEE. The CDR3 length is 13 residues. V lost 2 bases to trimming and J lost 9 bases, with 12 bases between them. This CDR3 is CASSVGLLGEQFF. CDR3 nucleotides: TGTGCCAGCAGCGTTGGACTTCTCGGTGAGCAGTTCTTC. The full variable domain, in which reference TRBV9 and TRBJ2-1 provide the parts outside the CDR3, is DSGVTQTPKHLITATGQRVTLRCSPRSGDLSVYWYQQSLDQGLQFLIQYYNGEERAKGNILERFSAQQFPDLHSELNLSSLELGDSALYFCASSVGLLGEQFFGPGTRLTVL.

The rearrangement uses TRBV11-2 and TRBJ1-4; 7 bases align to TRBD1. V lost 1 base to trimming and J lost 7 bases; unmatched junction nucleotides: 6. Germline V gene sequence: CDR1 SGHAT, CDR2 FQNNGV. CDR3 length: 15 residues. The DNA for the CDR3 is TGTGCCAGCAGCTTAGGTAACAGGGGCGGTGAAAAACTGTTTTTT. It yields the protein CASSLGNRGGEKLFF.

Here the CDR3 DNA reads TGTGCCAGCAGCTTGGCCGGGATGAACACCGGGGAGCTGTTTTTT. Amino acids: CASSLAGMNTGELFF. This chain connects TRBV5-4 to TRBJ2-2; D perhaps matches TRBD2 (5 bases). Germline V gene sequence: CDR1 SGHNT, CDR2 YYREEE (reference sequence). The CDR3 sequence is 15 residues long. Trimming shortened V by 0 bases and J by 1 base, and 7 bases separated the two germline ends.

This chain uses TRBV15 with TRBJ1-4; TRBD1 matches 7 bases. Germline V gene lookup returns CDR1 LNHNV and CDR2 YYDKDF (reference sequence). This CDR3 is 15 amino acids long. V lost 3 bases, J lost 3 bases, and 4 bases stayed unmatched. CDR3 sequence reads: CATSRDRIANEKLFF. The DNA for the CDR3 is TGTGCCACCAGCAGGGACAGGATCGCTAATGAAAAACTGTTTTTT.

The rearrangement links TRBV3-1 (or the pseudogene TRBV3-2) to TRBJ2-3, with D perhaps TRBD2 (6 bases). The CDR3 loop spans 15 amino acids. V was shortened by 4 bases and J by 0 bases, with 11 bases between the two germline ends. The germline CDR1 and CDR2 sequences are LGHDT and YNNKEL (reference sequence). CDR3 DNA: TGTGCCAGCAGCCCGCGGGGCTCGAGCACAGATACGCAGTATTTT. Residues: CASSPRGSSTDTQYF.

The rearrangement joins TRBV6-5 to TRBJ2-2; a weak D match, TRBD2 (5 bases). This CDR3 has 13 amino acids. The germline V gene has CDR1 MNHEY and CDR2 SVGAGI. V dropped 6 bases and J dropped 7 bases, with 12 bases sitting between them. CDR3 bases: TGTGCCAGCAGCCAGCAAGGGAGCGGGGAGCTGTTTTTT. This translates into CASSQQGSGELFF.

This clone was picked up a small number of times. The CDR3 bases are TGTGCCAGCAGTGAACCCCTGGCGCGGGGCGGCACCGGGGAGCTGTTTTTT. Translating it yields CASSEPLARGGTGELFF. The rearrangement uses TRBV6-1 and TRBJ2-2, with a weak D call TRBD2 (6 bases). Germline loops: CDR1 MNHNS, CDR2 SASEGT. CDR3 length: 17 amino acids. V gave up 2 bases and J gave up 4 bases, with 17 bases separating them.